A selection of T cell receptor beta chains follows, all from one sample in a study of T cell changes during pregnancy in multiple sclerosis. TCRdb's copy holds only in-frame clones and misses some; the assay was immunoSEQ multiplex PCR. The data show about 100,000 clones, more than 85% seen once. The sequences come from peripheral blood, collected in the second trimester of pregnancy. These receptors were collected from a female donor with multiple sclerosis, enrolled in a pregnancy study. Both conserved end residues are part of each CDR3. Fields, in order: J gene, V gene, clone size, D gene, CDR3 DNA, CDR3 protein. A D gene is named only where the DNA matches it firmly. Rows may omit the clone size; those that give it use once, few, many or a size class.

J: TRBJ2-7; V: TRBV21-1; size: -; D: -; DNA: TGTGCCAGCAGCAGAGGGTACCTGCAGTACTTC; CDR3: CASSRGYLQYF
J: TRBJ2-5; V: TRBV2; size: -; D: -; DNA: TGTGCCAGCAGTGCGTCCCGGTGGGAGACCCAGTACTTC; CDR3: CASSASRWETQYF
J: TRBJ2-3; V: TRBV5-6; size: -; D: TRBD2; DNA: TGTGCCAGCAGCTTCTCTAGCGGGAGTAGCACAGATACGCAGTATTTT; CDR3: CASSFSSGSSTDTQYF
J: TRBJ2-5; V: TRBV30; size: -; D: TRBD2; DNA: TGTGCCTGGAGTGGGGCTCGGACTAGCGGGGCCCAAGAGACCCAGTACTTC; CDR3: CAWSGARTSGAQETQYF
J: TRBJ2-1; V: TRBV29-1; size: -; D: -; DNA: TGCAGCCATGCGAGGGTTAGCTCCTACAATGAGCAGTTCTTC; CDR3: CSHARVSSYNEQFF
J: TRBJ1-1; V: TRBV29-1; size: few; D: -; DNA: TGCAGCGCAGGGCAGGGGATGGAAGCTTTCTTT; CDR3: CSAGQGMEAFF
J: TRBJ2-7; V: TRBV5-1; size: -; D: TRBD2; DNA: TGCGCCAGCACGAAGCGGGGATGGGGCGACGAGCAGTACTTC; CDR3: CASTKRGWGDEQYF
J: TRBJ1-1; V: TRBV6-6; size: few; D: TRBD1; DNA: TGTGCCAGCAGTGACGGGACAGCTGATAGAACCGCTTTCTTT; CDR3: CASSDGTADRTAFF
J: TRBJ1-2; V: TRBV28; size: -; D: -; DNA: TGTGCCAGCAGCCCTTTTGGGGCCCCAGCTAACTATGGCTACACCTTC; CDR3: CASSPFGAPANYGYTF
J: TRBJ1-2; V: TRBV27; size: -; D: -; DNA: TGTGCCAGCAGCACGGGTTTGACTGGCTATGGCTACACCTTC; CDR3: CASSTGLTGYGYTF
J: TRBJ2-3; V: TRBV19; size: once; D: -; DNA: TGTGCCAGTACGTCTGCGGGTAGCACAGATACGCAGTATTTT; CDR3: CASTSAGSTDTQYF
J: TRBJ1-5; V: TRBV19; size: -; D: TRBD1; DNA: TGTGCCAGTAATTCCCTGACAGGGCGCAATCAGCCCCAGCATTTT; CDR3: CASNSLTGRNQPQHF
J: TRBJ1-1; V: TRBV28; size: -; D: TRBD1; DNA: TGTGCCAGCAGCCCCCCGGAACTTCCAGGGGGATCAAACACTGAAGCTTTCTTT; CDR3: CASSPPELPGGSNTEAFF
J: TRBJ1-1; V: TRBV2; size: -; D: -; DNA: TGTGCCAGCATCCCACTTGGGGCCGCCGACCTGAAAGCTTTCTTT; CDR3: CASIPLGAADLKAFF
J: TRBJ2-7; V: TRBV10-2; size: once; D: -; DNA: TGCGCCAGCAGTGTTCTATCCGAATACGAGCAGTACTTC; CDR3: CASSVLSEYEQYF
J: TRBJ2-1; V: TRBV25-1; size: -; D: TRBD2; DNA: TGTGCCAGCAGTGAGCCGGGAGGGTTCAATGAGCAGTTCTTC; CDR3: CASSEPGGFNEQFF
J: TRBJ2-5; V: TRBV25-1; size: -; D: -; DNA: TGTGCCAGCAGTGGCTCTGGAGACAGATTACAAGAGACCCAGTACTTC; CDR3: CASSGSGDRLQETQYF
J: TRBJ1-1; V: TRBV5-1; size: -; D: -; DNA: TGCGCCAGCAGCTTGGGGACAGCGAACACTGAAGCTTTCTTT; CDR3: CASSLGTANTEAFF
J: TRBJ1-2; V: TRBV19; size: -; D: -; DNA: TGTGCCAGTAGACGGCGGAACTATGGCTACACCTTC; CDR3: CASRRRNYGYTF
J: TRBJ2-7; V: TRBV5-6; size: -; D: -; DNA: TGTGCCAGCAGCCGATCATATAAACCCTACGAGCAGTACTTC; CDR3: CASSRSYKPYEQYF
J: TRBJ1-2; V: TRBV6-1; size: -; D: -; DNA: TGTGCCAGCAGTGAAGCCGGGACATGGGGTGATGGCTACACCTTC; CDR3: CASSEAGTWGDGYTF
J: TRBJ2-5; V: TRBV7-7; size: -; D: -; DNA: TGTGCTAGCAGCTCGGCGGATTCGACCCAGTACTTC; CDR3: CASSSADSTQYF
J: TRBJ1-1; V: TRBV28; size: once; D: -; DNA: TGTGCCAGCAGTTTTGGGCACATGAACACTGAAGCTTTCTTT; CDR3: CASSFGHMNTEAFF
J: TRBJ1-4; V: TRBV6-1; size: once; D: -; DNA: TGTGCCAGCAGCCGAGTGGGGGGTGGGGAAAAACTGTTTTTT; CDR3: CASSRVGGGEKLFF
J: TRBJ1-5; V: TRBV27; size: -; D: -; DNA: TGTGCCAGCTCTTCCGGGGGCAATCAGCCCCAGCATTTT; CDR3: CASSSGGNQPQHF
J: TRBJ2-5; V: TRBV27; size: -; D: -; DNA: TGTGCCAGCAGTTTATTGCCAGGTACCCCGCAGTACTTC; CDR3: CASSLLPGTPQYF
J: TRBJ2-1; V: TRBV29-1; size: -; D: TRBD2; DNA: TGCAGCGCCCGGGGACTAGCGGGAGTTGGTGAGCAGTTCTTC; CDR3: CSARGLAGVGEQFF
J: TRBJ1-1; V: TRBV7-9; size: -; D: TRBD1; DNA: TGTGCCAGCAGAGACAGGGACTGGAACACTGAAGCTTTCTTT; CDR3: CASRDRDWNTEAFF
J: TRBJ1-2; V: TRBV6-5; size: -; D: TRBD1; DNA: TGTGCCAGCAGTTATCACGGGACAGGGGGTGGCTACACCTTC; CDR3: CASSYHGTGGGYTF
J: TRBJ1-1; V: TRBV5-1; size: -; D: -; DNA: TGCGCCAGCAGCTCCAAGGGGGGGACTATGAACACTGAAGCTTTCTTT; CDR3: CASSSKGGTMNTEAFF
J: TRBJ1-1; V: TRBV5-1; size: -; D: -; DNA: TGCGCCAGCAGCTTGGCGGGGGACACTGAAGCTTTCTTT; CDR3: CASSLAGDTEAFF
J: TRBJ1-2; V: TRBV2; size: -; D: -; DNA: TGTGCCAGCAGGCAGGGATCTGCTAACTATGGCTACACCTTC; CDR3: CASRQGSANYGYTF
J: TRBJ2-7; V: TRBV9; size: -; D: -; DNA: TGTGCCAGCAGCGTAGCTTCGGCGGATACCTACGAGCAGTACTTC; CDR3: CASSVASADTYEQYF
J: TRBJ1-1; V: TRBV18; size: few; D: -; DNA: TGTGCCAGCTCACCCATGAGGAACACTGAAGCTTTCTTT; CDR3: CASSPMRNTEAFF
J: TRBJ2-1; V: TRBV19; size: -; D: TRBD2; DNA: TGTGCCAGTAGTATAGTCAGCGGGAGGGCTTACAATGAGCAGTTCTTC; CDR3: CASSIVSGRAYNEQFF
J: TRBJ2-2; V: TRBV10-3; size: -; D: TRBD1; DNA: TGTGCCATCAGTGAGTCGCGACAGGGGACCACCGGGGAGCTGTTTTTT; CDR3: CAISESRQGTTGELFF
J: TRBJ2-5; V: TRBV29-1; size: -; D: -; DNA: TGCAGCGTTCGGCGGGACGCGCAAGAGACCCAGTACTTC; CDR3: CSVRRDAQETQYF
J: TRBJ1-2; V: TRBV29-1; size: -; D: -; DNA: TGCAGCGTAGCAGGATACACCTTC; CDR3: CSVAGYTF
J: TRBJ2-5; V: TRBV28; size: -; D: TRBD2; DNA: TGTGCCAGCAGTTCAAGTAGTCATCTAGCGGGAGGGGAGACCCAGTACTTC; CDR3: CASSSSSHLAGGETQYF
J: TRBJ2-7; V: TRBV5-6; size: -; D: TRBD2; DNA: TGTGCCAGCAGTCCAGCGGGAGGCGGTTACGAGCAGTACTTC; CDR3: CASSPAGGGYEQYF
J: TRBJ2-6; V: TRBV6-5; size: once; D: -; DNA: TGTGCCAGCAGTTACTCGACCCGGGATGGGGCCAACGTCCTGACTTTC; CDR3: CASSYSTRDGANVLTF
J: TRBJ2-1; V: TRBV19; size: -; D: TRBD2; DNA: TGTGCCAGTAGTACACGGACTAGCGGGAGAGGGTTCAATGAGCAGTTCTTC; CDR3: CASSTRTSGRGFNEQFF
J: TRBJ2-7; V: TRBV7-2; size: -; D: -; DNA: TGTGCCAGCAGCCCCGTTAGCGTATCCTACGAGCAGTACTTC; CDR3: CASSPVSVSYEQYF
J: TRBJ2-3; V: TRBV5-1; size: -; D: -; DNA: TGCGCCAGCAGTTTGTCAGATTACACAGATACGCAGTATTTT; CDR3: CASSLSDYTDTQYF
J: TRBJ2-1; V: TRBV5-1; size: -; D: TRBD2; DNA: TGCGCCAGCAGTTCCGGACTAGCGGGATTATATGGTGAGCAGTTCTTC; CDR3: CASSSGLAGLYGEQFF
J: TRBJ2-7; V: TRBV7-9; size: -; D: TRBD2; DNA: TGTGCCAGCAGCTTAGGACTAGCGGGACCCTACGAGCAGTACTTC; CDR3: CASSLGLAGPYEQYF
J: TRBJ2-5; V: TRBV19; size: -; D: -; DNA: TGTGCCAGTAGTATCTGGTCAGGGGAGGAGACCCAGTACTTC; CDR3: CASSIWSGEETQYF
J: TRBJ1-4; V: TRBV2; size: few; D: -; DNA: TGTGCCAGCAGTGTTGGCGGGACCCGAATCCCAAAACTGTTTTTT; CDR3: CASSVGGTRIPKLFF
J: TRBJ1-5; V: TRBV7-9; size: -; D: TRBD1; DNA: TGTGCCAGCAGCCCGGCAGGGGGCCTCAATCAGCCCCAGCATTTT; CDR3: CASSPAGGLNQPQHF
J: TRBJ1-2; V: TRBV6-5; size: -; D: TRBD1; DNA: TGTGCCAGCAGTTCTCAGCCGGGACAGAACTATGGCTACACCTTC; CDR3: CASSSQPGQNYGYTF
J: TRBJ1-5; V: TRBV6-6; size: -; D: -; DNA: TGTGCCAGCAGTTATTATTCCGGGACATTGGGGCAGCCCCAGCATTTT; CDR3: CASSYYSGTLGQPQHF
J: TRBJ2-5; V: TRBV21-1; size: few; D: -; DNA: TGTGCCAGCAGCAAAGTGCGCGGGGAGGACACGAAGGACTTC; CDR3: CASSKVRGEDTKDF
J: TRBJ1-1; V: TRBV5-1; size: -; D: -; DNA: TGCGCCAGCAGCTTAGGGAGTGAAGCTTTCTTT; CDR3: CASSLGSEAFF